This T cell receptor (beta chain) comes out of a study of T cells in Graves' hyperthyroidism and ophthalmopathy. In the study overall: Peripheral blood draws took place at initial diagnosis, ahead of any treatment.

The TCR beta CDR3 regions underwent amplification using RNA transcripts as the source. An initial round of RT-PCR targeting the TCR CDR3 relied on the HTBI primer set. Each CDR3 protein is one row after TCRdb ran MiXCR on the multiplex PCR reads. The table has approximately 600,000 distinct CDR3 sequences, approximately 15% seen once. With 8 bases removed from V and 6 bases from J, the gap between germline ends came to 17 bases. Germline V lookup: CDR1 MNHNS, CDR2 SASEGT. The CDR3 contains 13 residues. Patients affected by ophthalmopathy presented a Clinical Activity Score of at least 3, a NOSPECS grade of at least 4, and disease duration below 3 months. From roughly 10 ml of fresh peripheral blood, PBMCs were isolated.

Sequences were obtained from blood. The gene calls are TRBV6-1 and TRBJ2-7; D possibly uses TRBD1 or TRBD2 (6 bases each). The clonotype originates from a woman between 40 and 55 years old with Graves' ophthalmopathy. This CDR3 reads CASLEGGFGEQYF. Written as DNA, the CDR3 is TGTGCCAGCCTCGAGGGGGGTTTCGGCGAGCAGTACTTC.